Presented here are 5 T cell receptor beta chains from one specimen sequenced in a study of PD-1 blockade in classical Hodgkin lymphoma. There was relapse after autologous stem cell transplantation in every patient, and there was variation in brentuximab vedotin exposure. Sequenced by immunoSEQ multiplex PCR; TCRdb stores in-frame clones only, minus some. The table records roughly 92,000 clones, more than 90% of them present only once. The material was peripheral blood mononuclear cells (PBMCs), obtained at baseline. The receptors here all came from a human donor with classical Hodgkin lymphoma.

This chain links TRBV30 with TRBJ2-5; no reliable D call. Germline CDR1 and CDR2: GTSNPN and SVGIG (reference sequence). Between the trimmed V and J ends, which lost 8 bases and 2 bases, there was a span of 18 bases. CDR3 length: 14 amino acids. The CDR3 DNA reads as TGTGCCGGATCAGGCCTCCTACTTCAAGAGACCCAGTACTTC. Residues: CAGSGLLLQETQYF. Together with reference TRBV30 and TRBJ2-5, the CDR3 gives the full variable domain: SQTIHQWPATLVQPVGSPLSLECTVEGTSNPNLYWYRQAAGRGLQLLFYSVGIGQISSEVPQNLSASRPQDRQFILSSKKLLLSDSGFYLCAGSGLLLQETQYFGPGTRLLVL.

The chain carries TRBV2 and TRBJ1-5, with 7 bases lining up with TRBD1. From germline, CDR1 is SNHLY and CDR2 FYNNEI. The CDR3 covers 14 residues. V trimming: 5 bases; J trimming: 1 base; junction bases outside the gene matches: 2. CDR3 sequence: CASSLGQSNQPQHF. In DNA form, the CDR3 reads TGTGCCAGCAGTTTGGGACAGAGCAATCAGCCCCAGCATTTT. Based on the CDR3 plus reference TRBV2 and TRBJ1-5, the full variable domain is EPEVTQTPSHQVTQMGQEVILRCVPISNHLYFYWYRQILGQKVEFLVSFYNNEISEKSEIFDDQFSVERPDGSNFTLKIRSTKLEDSAMYFCASSLGQSNQPQHFGDGTRLSIL.

This rearrangement joins TRBV6-5 to TRBJ1-1, with D possibly being TRBD1 (5 bases). Germline V gene sequence: CDR1 MNHEY, CDR2 SVGAGI. The CDR3 length is 14 residues. V dropped 2 bases and J dropped 5 bases, with 12 bases sitting between them. CDR3 in amino acids: CASSYLGVRTEAFF. CDR3 sequence (DNA): TGTGCCAGCAGTTACCTGGGGGTGAGGACTGAAGCTTTCTTT.

The rearrangement joins TRBV30 to TRBJ2-1; 10 nucleotides agree with TRBD2. Germline V lookup: CDR1 GTSNPN, CDR2 SVGIG (reference sequence). This CDR3 contains 18 residues. The trim removed 3 bases at V and 4 bases at J, leaving 15 bases unmatched. The DNA of the CDR3 is TGTGCCTGGAGAGGCATAGGGGCAACTAGCGGGACTTACAATGAGCAGTTCTTC. Its translation: CAWRGIGATSGTYNEQFF.

The chain recombines TRBV28 with TRBJ2-7, with TRBD2 matching 11 bases. The CDR3 sequence is 14 residues long. V shed 6 bases, J shed 0 bases, and the junction held 1 base outside the gene matches. In germline, CDR1 is MDHEN, CDR2 SYDVKM. The CDR3 bases are TGTGCCAGCAGGCTAGCGGGAGGCTCCTACGAGCAGTACTTC. Encoded protein: CASRLAGGSYEQYF.